This entry lists 5 T cell receptor beta chains sequenced from one sample in a study of T and B cells in COVID-19 patients. TRB rearrangements were amplified by multiplex PCR with BIOMED2 TRB-A/B primers. TCRdb independently ran MiXCR on the multiplex PCR reads; one entry per CDR3 protein. The repertoire holds more than 13,000 distinct CDR3 sequences, with 25% to 35% as singletons. Each TRB amplification used roughly 220-550 ng of genomic DNA from blood. The specimen sequenced was blood. All receptors come from a human donor who had recovered from COVID-19.

Relative to its sample, this clonotype is medium-sized. The rearrangement uses TRBV19 and TRBJ2-3; D might be TRBD2 (6 bases). This CDR3 spans 17 amino acids. Per germline, CDR1 LNHDA and CDR2 SQIVND (reference sequence). Trimming removed 8 bases at V and 3 bases at J, with 24 bases between. The DNA for the CDR3 is TGTGCCAGTCTCGCCCCCCCAGCTGGACGGGGGACAGATACGCAGTATTTT. Its translation: CASLAPPAGRGTDTQYF.

This clonotype was detected only a few times. The rearrangement uses TRBV7-9 and TRBJ2-3; TRBD2 aligns across 9 bases. In germline, CDR1 is SEHNR, CDR2 FQNEAQ (reference sequence). V lost 8 bases and J lost 6; bases outside the gene matches: 6. This CDR3 has 13 amino acids. The CDR3 is CASFLAGADTQYF. CDR3 in DNA: TGTGCCAGCTTTTTAGCGGGAGCGGATACGCAGTATTTT.

By frequency in the sample, this clonotype is medium-sized. The CDR3 loop is CASKWEGQGIHEQYF. Written as DNA, the CDR3 is TGTGCCAGCAAATGGGAGGGGCAGGGAATCCACGAGCAGTACTTC. This chain links TRBV6-5 with TRBJ2-7; 7 bases are shared with TRBD2. The germline V gene encodes CDR1 MNHEY and CDR2 SVGAGI. The CDR3 extends over 15 amino acids. V lost 7 bases, J lost 5 bases, and 14 bases stayed unmatched.

The CDR3 nucleotides read TGTGCCTGGAGTGCCCTAGGGTCTAACTATGGCTACACCTTC. Amino acids: CAWSALGSNYGYTF. This chain connects TRBV30 to TRBJ1-2; unclear D gene. V lost 1 base to trimming and J lost 0 bases, with 9 bases between them. Germline CDR1 GTSNPN, CDR2 SVGIG (reference sequence). The CDR3 contains 14 residues. Full variable domain (rest looked up from reference TRBV30 and TRBJ1-2): SQTIHQWPATLVQPVGSPLSLECTVEGTSNPNLYWYRQAAGRGLQLLFYSVGIGQISSEVPQNLSASRPQDRQFILSSKKLLLSDSGFYLCAWSALGSNYGYTFGSGTRLTVV.

The chain joins TRBV27 to TRBJ1-6; 11 bases match TRBD1. Unmatched junction bases numbered 10, after V lost 5 bases and J lost 7 bases. The CDR3 length is 17 residues. Germline loops: CDR1 MNHEY, CDR2 SMNVEV (reference sequence). This chain's CDR3 is CASSQPGTGGKNSPLHF. CDR3 bases: TGTGCCAGCAGTCAACCCGGGACAGGGGGGAAGAATTCACCCCTCCACTTT.